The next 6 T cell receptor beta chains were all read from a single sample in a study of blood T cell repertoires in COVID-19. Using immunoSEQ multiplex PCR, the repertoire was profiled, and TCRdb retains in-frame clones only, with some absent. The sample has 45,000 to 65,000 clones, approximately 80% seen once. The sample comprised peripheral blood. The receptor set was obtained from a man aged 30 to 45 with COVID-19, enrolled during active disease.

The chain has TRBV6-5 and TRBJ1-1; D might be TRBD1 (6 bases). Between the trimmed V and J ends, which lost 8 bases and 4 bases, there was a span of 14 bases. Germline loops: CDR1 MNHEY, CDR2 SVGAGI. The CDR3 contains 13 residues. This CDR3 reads CASFGGAGTEAFF. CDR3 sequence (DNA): TGTGCCAGCTTCGGGGGGGCGGGCACTGAAGCTTTCTTT.

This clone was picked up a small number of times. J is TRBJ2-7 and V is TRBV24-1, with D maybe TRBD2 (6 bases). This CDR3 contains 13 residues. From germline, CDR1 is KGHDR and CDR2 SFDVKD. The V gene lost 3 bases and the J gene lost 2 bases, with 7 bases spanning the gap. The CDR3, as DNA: TGTGCCACCAGTGATGGGGGGACCTACGAGCAGTACTTC. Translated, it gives CATSDGGTYEQYF.

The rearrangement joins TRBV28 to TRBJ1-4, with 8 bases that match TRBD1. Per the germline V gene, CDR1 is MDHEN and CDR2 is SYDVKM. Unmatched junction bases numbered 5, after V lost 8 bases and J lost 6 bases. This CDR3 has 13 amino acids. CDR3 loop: CASGSGQDEKLFF. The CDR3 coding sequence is TGTGCCAGCGGATCGGGACAGGATGAAAAACTGTTTTTT. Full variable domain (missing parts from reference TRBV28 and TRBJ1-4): DVKVTQSSRYLVKRTGEKVFLECVQDMDHENMFWYRQDPGLGLRLIYFSYDVKMKEKGDIPEGYSVSREKKERFSLILESASTNQTSMYLCASGSGQDEKLFFGSGTQLSVL.

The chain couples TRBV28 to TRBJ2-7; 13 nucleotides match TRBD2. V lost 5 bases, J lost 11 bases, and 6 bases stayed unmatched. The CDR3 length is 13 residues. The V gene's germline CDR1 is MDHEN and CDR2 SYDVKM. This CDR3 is CASSPPGLAGEYF. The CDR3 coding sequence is TGTGCCAGCAGTCCCCCTGGACTAGCGGGAGAGTACTTC.

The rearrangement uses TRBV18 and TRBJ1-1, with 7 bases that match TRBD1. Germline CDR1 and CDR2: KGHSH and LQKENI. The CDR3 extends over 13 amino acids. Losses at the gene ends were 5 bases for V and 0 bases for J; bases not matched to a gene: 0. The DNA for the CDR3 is TGTGCCAGCTCAGGACAGGTGAACACTGAAGCTTTCTTT. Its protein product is CASSGQVNTEAFF.

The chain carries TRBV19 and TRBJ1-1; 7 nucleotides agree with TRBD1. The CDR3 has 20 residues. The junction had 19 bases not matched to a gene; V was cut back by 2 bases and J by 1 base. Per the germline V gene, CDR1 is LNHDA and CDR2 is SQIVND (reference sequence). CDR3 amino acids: CASSIMRLSGTAIGNTEAFF. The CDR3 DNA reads TGTGCCAGTAGTATAATGAGGTTGTCTGGGACAGCCATCGGGAACACTGAAGCTTTCTTT. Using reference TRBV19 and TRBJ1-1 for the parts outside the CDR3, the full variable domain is DGGITQSPKYLFRKEGQNVTLSCEQNLNHDAMYWYRQDPGQGLRLIYYSQIVNDFQKGDIAEGYSVSREKKESFPLTVTSAQKNPTAFYLCASSIMRLSGTAIGNTEAFFGQGTRLTVV.